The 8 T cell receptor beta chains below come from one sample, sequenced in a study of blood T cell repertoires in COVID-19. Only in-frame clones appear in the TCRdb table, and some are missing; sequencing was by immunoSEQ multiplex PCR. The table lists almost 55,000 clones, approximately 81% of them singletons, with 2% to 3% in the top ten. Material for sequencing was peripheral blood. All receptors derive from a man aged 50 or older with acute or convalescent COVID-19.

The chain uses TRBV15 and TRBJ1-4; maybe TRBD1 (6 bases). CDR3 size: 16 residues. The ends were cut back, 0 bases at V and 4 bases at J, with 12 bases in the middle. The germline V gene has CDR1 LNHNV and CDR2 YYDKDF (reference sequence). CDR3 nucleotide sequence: TGTGCCACCAGCAGAGATCTCCGGACAGTTAATGAAAAACTGTTTTTT. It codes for CATSRDLRTVNEKLFF.

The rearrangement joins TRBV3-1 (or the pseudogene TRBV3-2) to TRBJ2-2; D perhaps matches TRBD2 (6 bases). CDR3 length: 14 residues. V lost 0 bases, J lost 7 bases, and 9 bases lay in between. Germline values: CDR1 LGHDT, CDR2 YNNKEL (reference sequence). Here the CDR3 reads CASSQEGGFGELFF. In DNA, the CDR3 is TGTGCCAGCAGCCAAGAAGGAGGGTTCGGGGAGCTGTTTTTT.

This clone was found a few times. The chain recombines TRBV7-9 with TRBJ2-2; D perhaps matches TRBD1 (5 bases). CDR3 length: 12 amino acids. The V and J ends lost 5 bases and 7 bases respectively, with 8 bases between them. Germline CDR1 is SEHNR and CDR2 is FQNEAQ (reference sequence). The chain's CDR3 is CASSTGIGELFF. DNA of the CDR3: TGTGCCAGCAGCACAGGAATCGGGGAGCTGTTTTTT.

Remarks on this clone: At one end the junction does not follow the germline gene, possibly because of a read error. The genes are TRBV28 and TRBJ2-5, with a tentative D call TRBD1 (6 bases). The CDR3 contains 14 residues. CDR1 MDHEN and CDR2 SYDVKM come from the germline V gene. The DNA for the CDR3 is TGTGCCAGCAGTTTCAGGGGCGACGAAGAGACTCAGTACTTC. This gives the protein CASSFRGDEETQYF. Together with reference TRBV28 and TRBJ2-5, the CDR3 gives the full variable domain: DVKVTQSSRYLVKRTGEKVFLECVQDMDHENMFWYRQDPGLGLRLIYFSYDVKMKEKGDIPEGYSVSREKKERFSLILESASTNQTSMYLCASSFRGDEETQYFGPGTRLLVL.

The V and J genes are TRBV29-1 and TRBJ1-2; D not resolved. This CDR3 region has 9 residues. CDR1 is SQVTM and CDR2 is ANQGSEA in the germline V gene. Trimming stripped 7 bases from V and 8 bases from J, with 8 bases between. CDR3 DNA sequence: TGCAGCGAGCTAGGAGGCTACACCTTC. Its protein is CSELGGYTF.

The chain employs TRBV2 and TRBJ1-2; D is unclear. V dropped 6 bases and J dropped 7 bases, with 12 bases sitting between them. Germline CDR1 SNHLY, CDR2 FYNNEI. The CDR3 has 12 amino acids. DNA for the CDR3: TGTGCCAGCAGGAACCAAGCAGGTGGCTACACCTTC. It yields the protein CASRNQAGGYTF.

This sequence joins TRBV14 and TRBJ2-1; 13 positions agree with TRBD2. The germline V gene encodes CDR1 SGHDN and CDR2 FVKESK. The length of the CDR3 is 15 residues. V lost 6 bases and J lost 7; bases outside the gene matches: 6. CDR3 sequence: CASSRTSGSTNEQFF. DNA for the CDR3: TGTGCCAGCAGTCGGACTAGCGGGAGTACTAATGAGCAGTTCTTC.

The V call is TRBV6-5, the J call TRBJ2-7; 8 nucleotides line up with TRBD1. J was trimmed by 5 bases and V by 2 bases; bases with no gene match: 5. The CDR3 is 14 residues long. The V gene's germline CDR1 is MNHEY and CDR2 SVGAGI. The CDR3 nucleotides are TGTGCCAGCAGTTACCCGGACAGGGCCCACGAGCAGTACTTC. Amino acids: CASSYPDRAHEQYF.